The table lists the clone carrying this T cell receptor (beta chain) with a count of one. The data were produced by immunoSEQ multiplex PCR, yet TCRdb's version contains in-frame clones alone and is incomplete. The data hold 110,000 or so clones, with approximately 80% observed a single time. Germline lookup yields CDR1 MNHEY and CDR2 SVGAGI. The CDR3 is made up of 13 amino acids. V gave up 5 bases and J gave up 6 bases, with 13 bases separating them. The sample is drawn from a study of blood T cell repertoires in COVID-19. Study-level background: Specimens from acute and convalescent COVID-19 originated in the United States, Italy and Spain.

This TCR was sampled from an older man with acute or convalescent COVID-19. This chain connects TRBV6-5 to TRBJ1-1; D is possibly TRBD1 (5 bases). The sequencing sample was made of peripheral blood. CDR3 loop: CASSKTVRAEAFF. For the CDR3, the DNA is TGTGCCAGCAGTAAGACAGTACGGGCTGAAGCTTTCTTT.